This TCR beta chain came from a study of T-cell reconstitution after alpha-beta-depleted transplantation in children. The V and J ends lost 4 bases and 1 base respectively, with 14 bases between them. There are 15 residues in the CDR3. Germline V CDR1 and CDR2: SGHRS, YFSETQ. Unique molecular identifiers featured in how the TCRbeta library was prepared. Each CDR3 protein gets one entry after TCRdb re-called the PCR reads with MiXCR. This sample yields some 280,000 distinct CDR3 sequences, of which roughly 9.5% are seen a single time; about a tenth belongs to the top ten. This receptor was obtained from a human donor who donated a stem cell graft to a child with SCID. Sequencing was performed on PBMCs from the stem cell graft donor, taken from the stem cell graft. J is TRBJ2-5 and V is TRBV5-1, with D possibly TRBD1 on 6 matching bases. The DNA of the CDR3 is TGCGCCAGCAGCGTAACCGGGACATCCCAAGAGACCCAGTACTTC. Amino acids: CASSVTGTSQETQYF.